This is a list of T cell receptor beta chains from one sample in a study of CDR3 diversity in severe acne. TCRdb processed the PCR reads anew with MiXCR; each CDR3 protein has one entry. The table shows 85,000 to 120,000 distinct CDR3 sequences, with 45% to 60% occurring only once. The material sequenced was blood. These receptor sequences come from a male donor with acne. Each CDR3 is given with its conserved first and last residue. D genes are given only for firm matches. Clone size is shown for a subset of rows, as once, few, many or a class of expanded clone.

clone_size d_call j_call v_call cdr3_nt cdr3_aa
- TRBD2 TRBJ2-7 TRBV20-1 TGCAGTGCTAGCTTAGCGGGAGGCCCCTACGAGCAGTACTTC CSASLAGGPYEQYF
- TRBD2 TRBJ2-1 TRBV20-1 TGCAGTGCTAACAGGCCGGGACTAGCGGGACTCAATGAGCAGTTCTTC CSANRPGLAGLNEQFF
- TRBD1 TRBJ1-5 TRBV7-8 TGTGCCAGCAGCCGCGGGACAGGGAGTCAGCCCCAGCATTTT CASSRGTGSQPQHF
- TRBD1 TRBJ1-2 TRBV19 TGTGCCGGCGCTCCGGGACAGGGGGCGCTGGGCTACACCTTC CAGAPGQGALGYTF
many TRBD2 TRBJ2-1 TRBV29-1 TGCAGCGTTGAGGCTTTTTTTATTGGACTAGCGGATAATGAGCAGTTCTTC CSVEAFFIGLADNEQFF
- TRBD1 TRBJ1-1 TRBV6-1 TGTGCCAACAGTTTGATAGACAGGGTGGGCACTGAAGCTTTCTTT CANSLIDRVGTEAFF
many TRBD1 TRBJ1-6 TRBV20-1 TGCAGTGCTTGGGACAGGGGTAATTCACCCCTCCACTTT CSAWDRGNSPLHF
few TRBD2 TRBJ2-2 TRBV5-6 TGTGCCAGCAGCTATACCGGGACTAGCGGACGAACCGGGGAGCTGTTTTTT CASSYTGTSGRTGELFF
many - TRBJ2-7 TRBV18 TGTGCCAGCTCACGCGACCCAGGAGTAGACGAGCAGTACTTC CASSRDPGVDEQYF
- TRBD1 TRBJ2-5 TRBV7-6 TGTGCCAGCAGCGCATCGACAGGGGAAGAAGAGACCCAGTACTTC CASSASTGEEETQYF
many - TRBJ2-1 TRBV11-2 TGTGCCAGCAGCTTAGTTGCGGGATTTGAGCAGTTCTTC CASSLVAGFEQFF
- - TRBJ2-5 TRBV19 TGTGCCAGTAGTCAAAGTGGAGGGCAGGGGGGTGAGACCCAGTACTTC CASSQSGGQGGETQYF
- TRBD2 TRBJ2-1 TRBV6-2/TRBV6-3 TGTGCCAGCAGCACCCCTAGCGGGAGGGCCCAGCAGTTCTTC CASSTPSGRAQQFF
many TRBD2 TRBJ2-7 TRBV7-9 TGTGCCAGCAGCTTGCGCACTAGCGGGTTCTACGAGCAGTACTTC CASSLRTSGFYEQYF
many - TRBJ2-3 TRBV2 TGTGCCAGCAGTGCTGACAGCAACACAGATACGCAGTATTTT CASSADSNTDTQYF
- - TRBJ1-5 TRBV7-2 TGTGCCAGCAGCTTGACCCTTCCGGGGGGACACAATCAGCCCCAGCATTTT CASSLTLPGGHNQPQHF
medium-sized TRBD1 TRBJ1-2 TRBV7-9 TGTGCCAGCAGCTCTGGACAGGGCGGTGGCTACACCTTC CASSSGQGGGYTF
few TRBD2 TRBJ2-5 TRBV12-3/TRBV12-4 TGTGCCAGCAGGGGGGGGTACGGGACGGGAGGGTACGAGACCCAGTACTTC CASRGGYGTGGYETQYF
- - TRBJ2-2 TRBV2 TGTGCCAGCAGTGAAAACCCCGTCGGGAAAAGTGGCGGGGAGCTGTTTTTT CASSENPVGKSGGELFF
- - TRBJ1-2 TRBV2 TGTGCCAGCAGTGAGGCGGCCGGAGGCTACACCTTC CASSEAAGGYTF
many - TRBJ2-1 TRBV7-3 TGTGCCAGCAGCTTTACCGGGACTCAGCAGTTCTTC CASSFTGTQQFF
- - TRBJ1-5 TRBV19 TGTGCCAGTGGACAGATCAACCAGCCCCAGCATTTT CASGQINQPQHF
- - TRBJ1-6 TRBV2 TGTGCCAGCGGATTGGGGAAAGCCCCTAATTCACCCCTCCACTTT CASGLGKAPNSPLHF
- TRBD2 TRBJ2-1 TRBV6-5 TGTGCCAGCAGTTACTCGATAGGGACTAGCGGAACTAATGAGCAGTTCTTC CASSYSIGTSGTNEQFF
- - TRBJ1-6 TRBV28 TGTGCCAGCCGCGGAATGAGCTCCTATAATTCACCCCTCCACTTT CASRGMSSYNSPLHF
once - TRBJ1-1 TRBV9 TGTGCCAGCACCCAAGGGGGGAACACTGAAGCTTTCTTT CASTQGGNTEAFF
- - TRBJ1-2 TRBV10-3 TGTGCCATCAGTGAGTCCCTTAACTATGGCTACACCTTC CAISESLNYGYTF
- TRBD1 TRBJ2-7 TRBV13 TGTGCCAGCATCCTCGGACAGGGGGGTTTAGGCAAGCAGTACTTC CASILGQGGLGKQYF
many TRBD1 TRBJ2-2 TRBV27 TGTGCCAGCAGTCCCGAGACAGGGCTCAACACCGGGGAGCTGTTTTTT CASSPETGLNTGELFF
- - TRBJ1-2 TRBV10-3 TGTGCCATCAGCAACTACGGACAGAGTGATGGCTACACCTTC CAISNYGQSDGYTF
- - TRBJ2-6 TRBV5-5 TGTGCCAGCAGCACTGGACTGAGCCCTGGGGCCAACGTCCTGACTTTC CASSTGLSPGANVLTF
many - TRBJ2-7 TRBV6-2/TRBV6-3 TGTGCCAGCAGAGTGTGGGGGCGAACATTCGACGAGCAGTACTTC CASRVWGRTFDEQYF
- TRBD1 TRBJ2-7 TRBV7-6 TGTGCCAGCAGCGCATCAGGTGGGACAGTCCCCTACGAGCAGTACTTC CASSASGGTVPYEQYF
- TRBD1 TRBJ2-7 TRBV20-1 TGCAGTGCTAGACTACTACTACAGGGGGCAGGACCTTCCTACGAGCAGTACTTC CSARLLLQGAGPSYEQYF
- - TRBJ1-1 TRBV24-1 TGTGCCACCGGGATGGGCATGAACACTGAAGCTTTCTTT CATGMGMNTEAFF
- TRBD2 TRBJ2-5 TRBV15 TGTGCCACCAGCAAAGTCCCTAGCGGGAGTCGCGAGACCCAGTACTTC CATSKVPSGSRETQYF
many TRBD2 TRBJ2-1 TRBV20-1 TGCAGTGCTAGATCTTCGACTAGCGGTAGGAATGAGCAGTTCTTC CSARSSTSGRNEQFF
- - TRBJ2-7 TRBV6-5 TGTGCCAGCACGAGGGGCGTATACGAGCAGTACTTC CASTRGVYEQYF
- TRBD2 TRBJ2-7 TRBV5-6 TGTGCCAGCAGCTTATGGCGGGAGTACGAGCAGTACTTC CASSLWREYEQYF
- TRBD2 TRBJ2-7 TRBV7-3 TGTGCCAGCAGCAGGGGGACTAGTTACGAGCAGTACTTC CASSRGTSYEQYF